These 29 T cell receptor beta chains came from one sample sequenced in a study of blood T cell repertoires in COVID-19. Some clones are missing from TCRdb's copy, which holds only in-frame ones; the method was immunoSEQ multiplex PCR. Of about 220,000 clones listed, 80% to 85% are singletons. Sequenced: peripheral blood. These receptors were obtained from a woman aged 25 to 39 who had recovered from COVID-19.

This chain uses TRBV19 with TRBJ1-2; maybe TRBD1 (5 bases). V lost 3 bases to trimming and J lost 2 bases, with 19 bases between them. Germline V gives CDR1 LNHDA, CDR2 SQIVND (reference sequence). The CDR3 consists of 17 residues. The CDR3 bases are TGTGCCAGTAGTATGTTAGCCAGGGTGGGCTCCAACTATGGCTACACCTTC. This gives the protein CASSMLARVGSNYGYTF.

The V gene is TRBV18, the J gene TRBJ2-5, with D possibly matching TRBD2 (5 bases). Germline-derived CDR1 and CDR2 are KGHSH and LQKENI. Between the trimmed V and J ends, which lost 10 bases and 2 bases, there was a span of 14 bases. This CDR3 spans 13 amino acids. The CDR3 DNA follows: TGTGCCACATCAACTAGGAATCAAGAGACCCAGTACTTC. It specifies CATSTRNQETQYF.

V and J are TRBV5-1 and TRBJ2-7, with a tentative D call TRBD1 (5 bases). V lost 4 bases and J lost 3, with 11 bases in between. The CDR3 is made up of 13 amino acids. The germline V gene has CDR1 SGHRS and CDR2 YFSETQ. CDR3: CASSGSQGYEQYF. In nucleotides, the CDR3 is TGCGCCAGCAGCGGGTCGCAGGGCTACGAGCAGTACTTC.

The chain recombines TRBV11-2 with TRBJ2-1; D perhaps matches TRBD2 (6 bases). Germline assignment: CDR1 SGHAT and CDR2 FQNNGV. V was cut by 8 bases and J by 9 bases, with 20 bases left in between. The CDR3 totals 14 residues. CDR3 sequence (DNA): TGTGCCAGCGGCCCGGCGGGAAATTTTATTGAGCAGTTCTTC. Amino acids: CASGPAGNFIEQFF.

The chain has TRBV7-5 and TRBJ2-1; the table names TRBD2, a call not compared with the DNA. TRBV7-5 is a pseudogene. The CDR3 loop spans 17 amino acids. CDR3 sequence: CARSRWGLADSYNEQFF. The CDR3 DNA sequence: TGTGCCAGAAGTCGTTGGGGACTAGCGGACTCCTACAATGAGCAGTTCTTC.

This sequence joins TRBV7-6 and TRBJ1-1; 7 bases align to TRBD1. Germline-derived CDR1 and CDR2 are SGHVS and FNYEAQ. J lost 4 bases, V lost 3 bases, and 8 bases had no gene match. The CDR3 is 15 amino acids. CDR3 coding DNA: TGTGCCAGCAGCTTCGATGTAGGGGGCGGCACTGAAGCTTTCTTT. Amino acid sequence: CASSFDVGGGTEAFF.

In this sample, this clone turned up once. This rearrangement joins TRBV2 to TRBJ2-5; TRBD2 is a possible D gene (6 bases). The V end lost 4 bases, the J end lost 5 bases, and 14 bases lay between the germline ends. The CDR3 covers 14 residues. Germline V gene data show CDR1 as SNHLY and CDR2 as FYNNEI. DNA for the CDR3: TGTGCCAGCAGTGGACTAGTAGGTTTTGAGACCCAGTACTTC. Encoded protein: CASSGLVGFETQYF.

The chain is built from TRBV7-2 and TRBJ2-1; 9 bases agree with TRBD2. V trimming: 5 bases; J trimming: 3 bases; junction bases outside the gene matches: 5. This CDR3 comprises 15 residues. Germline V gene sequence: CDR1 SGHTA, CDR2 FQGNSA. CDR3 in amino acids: CASSVFSGGYNEQFF. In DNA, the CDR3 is TGTGCCAGCAGCGTGTTTAGCGGGGGCTACAATGAGCAGTTCTTC.

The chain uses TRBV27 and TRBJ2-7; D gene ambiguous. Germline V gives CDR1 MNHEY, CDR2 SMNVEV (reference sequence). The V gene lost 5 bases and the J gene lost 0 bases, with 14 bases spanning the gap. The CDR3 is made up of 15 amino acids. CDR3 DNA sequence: TGTGCCAGCAGTCCCGCGCAAATTTCCTCCTACGAGCAGTACTTC. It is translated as CASSPAQISSYEQYF.

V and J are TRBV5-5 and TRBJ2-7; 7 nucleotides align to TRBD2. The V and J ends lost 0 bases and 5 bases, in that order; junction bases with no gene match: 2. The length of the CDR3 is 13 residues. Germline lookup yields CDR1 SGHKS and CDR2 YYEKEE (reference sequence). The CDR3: CASSLAGGNEQYF. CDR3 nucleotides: TGTGCCAGCAGCTTGGCCGGGGGGAACGAGCAGTACTTC. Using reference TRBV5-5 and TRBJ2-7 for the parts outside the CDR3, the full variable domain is DAGVTQSPTHLIKTRGQQVTLRCSPISGHKSVSWYQQVLGQGPQFIFQYYEKEERGRGNFPDRFSARQFPNYSSELNVNALLLGDSALYLCASSLAGGNEQYFGPGTRLTVT.

The CDR3 spells CASSQEFGHYEQFF. The CDR3 DNA reads TGTGCCAGCAGCCAAGAATTCGGACACTATGAGCAGTTCTTC. The rearrangement links TRBV3-1 (or the pseudogene TRBV3-2) to TRBJ2-1; tentative D call: TRBD1 (5 bases). V was pared by 0 bases and J by 8 bases, with 11 bases between. The germline CDR1 and CDR2 sequences are LGHDT and YNNKEL (reference sequence). This CDR3 is built from 14 residues.

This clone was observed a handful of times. The CDR3 region has the DNA TGTGCCAGCAGCTTAGGGGCTTTCAGCTCCTACGAGCAGTACTTC. It codes for CASSLGAFSSYEQYF. The genes are TRBV7-3 and TRBJ2-7; maybe TRBD1 (5 bases). V was trimmed by 2 bases and J by 0 bases, leaving 11 bases between them. Looked up from germline, CDR1 is SGHTA and CDR2 is FQGTGA. CDR3 length: 15 amino acids.

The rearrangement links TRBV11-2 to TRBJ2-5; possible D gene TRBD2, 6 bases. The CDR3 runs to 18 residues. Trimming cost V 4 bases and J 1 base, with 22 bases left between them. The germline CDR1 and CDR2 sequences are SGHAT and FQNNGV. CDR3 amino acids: CASSSPVLVAEPQETQYF. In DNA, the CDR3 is TGTGCCAGCAGCTCCCCGGTTTTGGTAGCGGAGCCCCAAGAGACCCAGTACTTC.

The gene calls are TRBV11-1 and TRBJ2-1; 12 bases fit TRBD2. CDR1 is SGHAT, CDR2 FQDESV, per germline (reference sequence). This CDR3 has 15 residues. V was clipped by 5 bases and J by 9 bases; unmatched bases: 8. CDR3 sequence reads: CASSTRTSGITEQFF. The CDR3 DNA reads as TGTGCCAGCAGCACGCGGACTAGCGGGATCACTGAGCAGTTCTTC.

Here the CDR3 reads CASRQQDSSYEQYF. The CDR3 region has the DNA TGTGCCAGCAGACAACAGGATAGCTCCTACGAGCAGTACTTC. The chain combines TRBV27 with TRBJ2-7, with D perhaps matching TRBD1 (5 bases). Germline-derived CDR1 and CDR2 are MNHEY and SMNVEV (reference sequence). This CDR3 spans 14 amino acids. The V gene lost 6 bases and the J gene lost 0 bases, with 12 bases spanning the gap.

CDR3 DNA sequence: TGTGCCAGCAGCCCCTCTCAGATGAACACTGAAGCTTTCTTT. It yields the protein CASSPSQMNTEAFF. This chain uses TRBV11-1 with TRBJ1-1; no firm D call. The germline V and J ends were trimmed by 5 bases and 0 bases, with 10 bases remaining between them. Germline V gene data show CDR1 as SGHAT and CDR2 as FQDESV (reference sequence). The CDR3 totals 14 residues.

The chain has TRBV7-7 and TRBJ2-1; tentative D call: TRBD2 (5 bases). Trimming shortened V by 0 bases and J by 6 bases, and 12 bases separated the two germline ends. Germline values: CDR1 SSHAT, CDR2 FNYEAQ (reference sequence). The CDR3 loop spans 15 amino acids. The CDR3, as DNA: TGTGCCAGCAGCTTAGCGAGGGAATTATCCAATGAGCAGTTCTTC. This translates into CASSLARELSNEQFF.

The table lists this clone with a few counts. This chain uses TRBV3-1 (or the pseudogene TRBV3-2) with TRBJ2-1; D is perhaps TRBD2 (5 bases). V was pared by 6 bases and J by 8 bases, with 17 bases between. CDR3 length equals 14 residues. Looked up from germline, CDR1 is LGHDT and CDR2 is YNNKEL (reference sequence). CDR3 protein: CASRSGMWIDEQFF. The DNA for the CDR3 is TGTGCCAGCAGGTCGGGAATGTGGATTGATGAGCAGTTCTTC.

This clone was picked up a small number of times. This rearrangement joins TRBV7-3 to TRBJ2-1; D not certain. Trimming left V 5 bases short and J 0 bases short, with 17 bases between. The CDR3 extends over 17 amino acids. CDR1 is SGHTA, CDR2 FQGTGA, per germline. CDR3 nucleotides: TGTGCCAGCAGCCTTAATCCTGGCGGCGGCTCCTACAATGAGCAGTTCTTC. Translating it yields CASSLNPGGGSYNEQFF.

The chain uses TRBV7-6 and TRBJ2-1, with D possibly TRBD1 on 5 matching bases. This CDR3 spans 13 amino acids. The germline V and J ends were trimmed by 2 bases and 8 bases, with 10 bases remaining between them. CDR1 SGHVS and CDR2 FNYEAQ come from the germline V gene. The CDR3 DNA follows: TGTGCCAGCAGCTTAAGGGGCAGGGATGAGCAGTTCTTC. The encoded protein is CASSLRGRDEQFF.

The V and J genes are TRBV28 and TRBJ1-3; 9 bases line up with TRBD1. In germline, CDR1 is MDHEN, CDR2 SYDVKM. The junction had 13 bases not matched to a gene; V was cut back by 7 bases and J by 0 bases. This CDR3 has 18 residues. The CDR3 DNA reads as TGTGCCAGCATTCTTGGGCTAGGACAGGGGTCCTCTGGAAACACCATATATTTT. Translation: CASILGLGQGSSGNTIYF. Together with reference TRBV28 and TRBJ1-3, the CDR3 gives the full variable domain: DVKVTQSSRYLVKRTGEKVFLECVQDMDHENMFWYRQDPGLGLRLIYFSYDVKMKEKGDIPEGYSVSREKKERFSLILESASTNQTSMYLCASILGLGQGSSGNTIYFGEGSWLTVV.

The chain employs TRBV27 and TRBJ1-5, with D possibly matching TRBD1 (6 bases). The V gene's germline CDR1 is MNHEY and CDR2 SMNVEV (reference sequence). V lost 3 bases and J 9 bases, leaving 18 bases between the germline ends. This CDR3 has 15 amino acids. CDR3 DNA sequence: TGTGCCAGCAGTTTCTGGGGGGGGCCCGGGTGGCCCCAGCATTTT. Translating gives CASSFWGGPGWPQHF.

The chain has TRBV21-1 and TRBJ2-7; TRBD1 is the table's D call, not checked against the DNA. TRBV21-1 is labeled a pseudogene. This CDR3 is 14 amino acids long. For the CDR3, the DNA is TGTGCCAGCAGCAAGGGGAAGAGGGGGAGCGAGCAGTACTTC. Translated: CASSKGKRGSEQYF.

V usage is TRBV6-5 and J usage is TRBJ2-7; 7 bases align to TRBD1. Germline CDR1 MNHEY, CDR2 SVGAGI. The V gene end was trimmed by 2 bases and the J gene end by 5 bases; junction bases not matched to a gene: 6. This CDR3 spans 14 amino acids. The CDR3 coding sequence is TGTGCCAGCAGTTACGGGACAGTTACTAACGAGCAGTACTTC. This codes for CASSYGTVTNEQYF.

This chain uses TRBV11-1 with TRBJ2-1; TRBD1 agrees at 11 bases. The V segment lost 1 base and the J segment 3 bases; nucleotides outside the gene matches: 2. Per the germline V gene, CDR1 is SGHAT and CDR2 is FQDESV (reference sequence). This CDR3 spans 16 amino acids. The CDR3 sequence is CASSLGDRGGYNEQFF. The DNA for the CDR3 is TGTGCCAGCAGCTTAGGGGACAGGGGGGGCTACAATGAGCAGTTCTTC. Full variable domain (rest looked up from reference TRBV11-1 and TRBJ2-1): EAEVAQSPRYKITEKSQAVAFWCDPISGHATLYWYRQILGQGPELLVQFQDESVVDDSQLPKDRFSAERLKGVDSTLKIQPAELGDSAMYLCASSLGDRGGYNEQFFGPGTRLTVL.

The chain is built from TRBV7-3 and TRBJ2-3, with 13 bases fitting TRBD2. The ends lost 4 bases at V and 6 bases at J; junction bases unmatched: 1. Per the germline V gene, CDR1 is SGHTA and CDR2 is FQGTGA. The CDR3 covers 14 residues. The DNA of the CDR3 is TGTGCCAGCAGCTCGGGACTAGCGGGGGATACGCAGTATTTT. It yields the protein CASSSGLAGDTQYF.

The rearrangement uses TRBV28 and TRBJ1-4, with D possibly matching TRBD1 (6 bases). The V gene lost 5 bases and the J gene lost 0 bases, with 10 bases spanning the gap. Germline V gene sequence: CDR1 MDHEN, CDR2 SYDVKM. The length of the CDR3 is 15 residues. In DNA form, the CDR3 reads TGTGCCAGCAGTCGGGACATTACAACTAATGAAAAACTGTTTTTT. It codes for CASSRDITTNEKLFF.

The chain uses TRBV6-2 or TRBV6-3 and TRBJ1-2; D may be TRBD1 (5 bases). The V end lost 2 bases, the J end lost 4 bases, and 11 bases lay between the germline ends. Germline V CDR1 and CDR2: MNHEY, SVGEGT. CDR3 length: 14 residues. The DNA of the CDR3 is TGTGCCAGCAGTTACCCGACAGCTCTCTATGGCTACACCTTC. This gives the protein CASSYPTALYGYTF.

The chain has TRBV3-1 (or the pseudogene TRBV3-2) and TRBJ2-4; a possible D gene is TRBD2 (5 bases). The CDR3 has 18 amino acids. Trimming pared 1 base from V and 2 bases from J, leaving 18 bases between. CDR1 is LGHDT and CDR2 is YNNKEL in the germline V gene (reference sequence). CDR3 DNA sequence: TGTGCCAGCAGCCAAGGGTATGGTTATCGGGAAACCAAAAACATTCAGTACTTC. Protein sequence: CASSQGYGYRETKNIQYF.